Shown below are 16 T cell receptor beta chains from a single sample sequenced in a study of T cell repertoires in cytomegalovirus infection. No antigen has been identified for these receptors. TCRdb re-derived calls from the reads in MiXCR, one entry per CDR3 protein. Of about 220,000 distinct CDR3 sequences in the sample, around 40% were seen once. The input for sequencing was CD8+ T cells from cultured PBMCs, taken from culture after CMV antigen stimulation. These receptors came from a human donor in good health (CMV status not recorded). Some clones in this sample may be carry-over from other donors' samples.

This clonotype was seen many times. The chain couples TRBV7-9 to TRBJ2-7; D call uncertain. V dropped 3 bases and J dropped 4 bases, with 7 bases sitting between them. The CDR3 is 12 residues long. Germline V lookup: CDR1 SEHNR, CDR2 FQNEAQ (reference sequence). The CDR3 loop reads CASSLRGYEQYF. CDR3 in DNA: TGTGCCAGCAGCTTGCGAGGTTACGAGCAGTACTTC.

The chain has TRBV19 and TRBJ2-7; the D call may be TRBD1 or TRBD2 (6 bases each). In germline, CDR1 is LNHDA, CDR2 SQIVND (reference sequence). Trimming removed 2 bases at V and 2 bases at J, with 13 bases between. CDR3 size: 15 residues. The CDR3 sequence: CASSISQGGTYEQYF. For the CDR3, the DNA is TGTGCCAGTAGTATATCTCAAGGGGGGACCTACGAGCAGTACTTC.

This clonotype showed up just a few times. The gene calls are TRBV4-1 and TRBJ2-2; 12 nucleotides line up with TRBD2. The ends lost 5 bases at V and 3 bases at J; junction bases unmatched: 13. The CDR3 contains 19 residues. CDR1 and CDR2 from the germline V gene are MGHRA and YSYEKL. The CDR3 reads CASSARLAGEYYDTGELFF. Here the CDR3 DNA reads TGCGCCAGCAGCGCCCGACTAGCGGGAGAGTATTATGACACCGGGGAGCTGTTTTTT.

Concerning this clonotype itself: A junction end diverges from the germline sequence, so it may reflect a read error. The chain is built from TRBV20-1 and TRBJ1-1; the D is unclear. The CDR3 totals 12 residues. CDR1 is DFQATT, CDR2 SNEGSKA, per germline (reference sequence). For the CDR3, the DNA is TGCAGTGCTGAGTGGGTGAACACGGAAGCTTTCTTT. Translated, it gives CSAEWVNTEAFF.

This rearrangement joins TRBV14 to TRBJ1-1; 9 nucleotides match TRBD1. Germline loops: CDR1 SGHDN, CDR2 FVKESK. With V trimmed by 3 bases and J by 3 bases, 14 bases remained unmatched. The CDR3 runs to 18 residues. This CDR3 reads CASSQRTGAYDRYTEAFF. The CDR3 region has the DNA TGTGCCAGCAGCCAGAGGACAGGGGCCTACGATAGGTACACTGAAGCTTTCTTT.

This chain joins TRBV7-4 and TRBJ1-2; D gene ambiguous. Germline loops: CDR1 SGHVT, CDR2 SQSDAQ. The CDR3 extends over 15 amino acids. V was trimmed by 6 bases and J by 0 bases, leaving 14 bases between them. Here the CDR3 DNA reads TGTGCCAGCAGTAACAGCCTCAAAGCTAACTATGGCTACACCTTC. Residues: CASSNSLKANYGYTF.

This clonotype was seen only a few times. The rearrangement uses TRBV27 and TRBJ2-7; 9 nucleotides align to TRBD2. V trimming: 4 bases; J trimming: 3 bases; junction bases outside the gene matches: 13. Germline assignment: CDR1 MNHEY and CDR2 SMNVEV (reference sequence). This CDR3 contains 17 residues. CDR3 DNA: TGTGCCAGCAGTTCACCCCATCGGACTAGCGCCGTCTACGAGCAGTACTTC. Its translation: CASSSPHRTSAVYEQYF.

This clonotype was counted many times. The CDR3 DNA is TGTGCCAGCAGTCTACTCAGTAAACAGGGAATACTCGTCTACGAGCAGTACTTC. Amino acids: CASSLLSKQGILVYEQYF. J is TRBJ2-7 and V is TRBV27; weak D call: TRBD1 (6 bases). With 5 bases removed from V and 3 bases from J, the gap between germline ends came to 26 bases. Per germline, CDR1 MNHEY and CDR2 SMNVEV (reference sequence). The CDR3 extends over 18 amino acids.

The rearrangement uses TRBV11-2 and TRBJ1-4, with D uncertain. Trimming took off 5 bases at V and 0 bases at J, with 10 bases between the two ends. Looked up from germline, CDR1 is SGHAT and CDR2 is FQNNGV. The CDR3 runs 15 residues. The CDR3 is CASSAYIATNEKLFF. The DNA for the CDR3 is TGTGCCAGCAGCGCCTACATTGCAACTAATGAAAAACTGTTTTTT.

The chain couples TRBV7-6 to TRBJ2-1; D possibly uses TRBD1 or TRBD2 (5 bases each). Germline values: CDR1 SGHVS, CDR2 FNYEAQ. This CDR3 region has 13 residues. Trimming took 5 bases from V and 5 from J, leaving 10 bases between them. CDR3 protein: CASSPGRNNEQFF. CDR3 coding DNA: TGTGCCAGCAGCCCAGGGAGAAACAATGAGCAGTTCTTC.

This clonotype was counted only a few times. The chain uses TRBV11-2 and TRBJ2-2, with 13 bases that match TRBD2. The CDR3 runs to 18 residues. V lost 4 bases, J lost 1 base, and 6 bases stayed unmatched. CDR1 SGHAT and CDR2 FQNNGV come from the germline V gene. The CDR3 here is CASSYGLAGEVNTGELFF. CDR3 nucleotides: TGTGCCAGCAGCTATGGACTAGCGGGAGAAGTGAACACCGGGGAGCTGTTTTTT.

This chain uses TRBV20-1 with TRBJ2-7, with TRBD2 matching over 9 bases. Germline CDR1 is DFQATT and CDR2 is SNEGSKA (reference sequence). The junction had 6 bases not matched to a gene; V was cut back by 5 bases and J by 1 base. This CDR3 is built from 14 residues. The DNA of the CDR3 is TGCAGTGCTGATAGCGGGAGAAAATCCTACGAGCAGTACTTC. It specifies CSADSGRKSYEQYF.

The rearrangement uses TRBV28 and TRBJ1-5, with TRBD1 as a possible D gene (5 bases). Germline V gene lookup returns CDR1 MDHEN and CDR2 SYDVKM. CDR3 length equals 14 residues. Trimming took 10 bases from V and 0 from J, leaving 13 bases between them. The CDR3 spells CAISDIYSNQPQHF. DNA for the CDR3: TGTGCCATCTCGGACATTTATAGCAATCAGCCCCAGCATTTT. Combining the CDR3 with reference TRBV28 and TRBJ1-5 gives the whole variable domain DVKVTQSSRYLVKRTGEKVFLECVQDMDHENMFWYRQDPGLGLRLIYFSYDVKMKEKGDIPEGYSVSREKKERFSLILESASTNQTSMYLCAISDIYSNQPQHFGDGTRLSIL.

The gene calls are TRBV29-1 and TRBJ2-1, with D perhaps TRBD1 (5 bases). Looked up from germline, CDR1 is SQVTM and CDR2 is ANQGSEA. The CDR3 totals 15 residues. The V and J ends lost 4 bases and 0 bases respectively, with 13 bases between them. Written as DNA, the CDR3 is TGCAGCGTTGTGGGGCAGGGTTTCTCCTACAATGAGCAGTTCTTC. This gives the protein CSVVGQGFSYNEQFF.

This clonotype was detected only a few times. The chain employs TRBV7-8 and TRBJ1-1; D ambiguous. CDR1 is SGHVS and CDR2 is FQNEAQ in the germline V gene. The CDR3 sequence is 17 residues long. Trimming removed 2 bases from V and 6 bases from J, with 22 bases in between. The CDR3 sequence: CASSLLGSGYLSAEAFF. The CDR3 DNA is TGTGCCAGCAGCTTATTAGGTTCCGGGTATCTCAGCGCTGAAGCTTTCTTT.

This clonotype was counted at least ten times. This chain's CDR3 is CASSLYMGAGTGELFF. CDR3 DNA: TGTGCCAGCAGCTTATATATGGGGGCGGGCACCGGGGAGCTGTTTTTT. This chain connects TRBV7-8 to TRBJ2-2; tentative D call: TRBD1 (6 bases). V was clipped by 2 bases and J by 4 bases, with 14 bases between them. This CDR3 is 16 amino acids long. Looked up from germline, CDR1 is SGHVS and CDR2 is FQNEAQ.